This T cell receptor beta chain emerged from a study of cytomegalovirus exposure and HLA in healthy donors. Trimming removed 3 bases from V and 5 bases from J; junction bases left unmatched: 0. This CDR3 contains 12 residues. Germline CDR1 and CDR2: LNHDA and SQIVND (reference sequence). To note about this clone: Antigen specificity is unknown.

Healthy individuals who donated bone marrow served as the donors. Broader study findings: Highly shared variants forming one cluster were likely a sequencing artifact.

With 60 Vbeta and 13 Jbeta primers, the PCR was carried out. Some clones are missing from TCRdb's copy, which holds only in-frame ones; the method was immunoSEQ multiplex PCR. The sample lists roughly 150,000 clones; 70% to 80% were seen once. Sequencing was performed on PBMCs. This clonotype originated in a man aged 40-55 years in good health and CMV-seropositive. The chain joins TRBV19 to TRBJ2-5, with 7 positions matching TRBD2. CDR3 residues: CASSMGGETQYF. The CDR3 DNA reads TGTGCCAGTAGTATGGGGGGGGAGACCCAGTACTTC. The full variable domain, rest sourced from reference TRBV19 and TRBJ2-5, is DGGITQSPKYLFRKEGQNVTLSCEQNLNHDAMYWYRQDPGQGLRLIYYSQIVNDFQKGDIAEGYSVSREKKESFPLTVTSAQKNPTAFYLCASSMGGETQYFGPGTRLLVL.